The 32 T cell receptor beta chains below all came from one sample that was sequenced in a study of shared clonotypes between healthy human individuals. The data were produced by immunoSEQ multiplex PCR, yet TCRdb's version contains in-frame clones alone and is incomplete. The table shows approximately 2,000,000 clones, with around 90% occurring only once. The sample comprised naive CD4+ T cells from PBMCs. Stated subset: CD45RA+ positively selected. The receptors come from a man aged 18 to 30 in good health. Some clones in this sample may be carry-over from other donors' samples.

The chain combines TRBV6-5 with TRBJ2-1, with 8 bases matching TRBD2. V shed 6 bases and J 0 bases; nucleotides not matched to a gene: 4. CDR1 and CDR2 from the germline V gene are MNHEY and SVGAGI. CDR3 length equals 15 residues. CDR3 in DNA: TGTGCCAGCAGAGGCGGGAGGAACTCCTACAATGAGCAGTTCTTC. Translation gives CASRGGRNSYNEQFF.

The chain joins TRBV28 to TRBJ2-7; TRBD2 agrees at 10 bases. The junction had 7 bases not matched to a gene; V was cut back by 2 bases and J by 3 bases. Germline CDR1 reads MDHEN; CDR2 reads SYDVKM. This CDR3 comprises 16 residues. CDR3 bases: TGTGCCAGCAGTTTAAGGGCTAGCGGGAGAGTCTACGAGCAGTACTTC. Protein: CASSLRASGRVYEQYF.

The chain has TRBV7-2 and TRBJ1-1, with a possible D match to TRBD1 (6 bases). CDR3 size: 14 residues. Trimming took off 5 bases at V and 10 bases at J, with 20 bases between the two ends. Germline CDR1 SGHTA, CDR2 FQGNSA. The CDR3 DNA sequence: TGTGCCAGCAGCGTAGGGGGGGACCTTAAGGCAGCTTTCTTT. This translates into CASSVGGDLKAAFF.

V usage is TRBV5-1 and J usage is TRBJ2-7, with D possibly called TRBD1 or TRBD2 (5 bases each). Germline CDR1 reads SGHRS; CDR2 reads YFSETQ. The CDR3 totals 13 residues. The V end lost 4 bases, the J end lost 3 bases, and 11 bases lay between the germline ends. CDR3 in DNA: TGCGCCAGCAGCGGGGACGGATTCTACGAGCAGTACTTC. This codes for CASSGDGFYEQYF. Based on the CDR3 plus reference TRBV5-1 and TRBJ2-7, the full variable domain is KAGVTQTPRYLIKTRGQQVTLSCSPISGHRSVSWYQQTPGQGLQFLFEYFSETQRNKGNFPGRFSGRQFSNSRSEMNVSTLELGDSALYLCASSGDGFYEQYFGPGTRLTVT.

This clone was observed once. This chain joins TRBV5-1 and TRBJ2-5; 10 bases are a match to TRBD2. V shed 4 bases and J 2 bases; nucleotides not matched to a gene: 5. The CDR3 has 15 residues. Germline CDR1 and CDR2: SGHRS and YFSETQ. The CDR3 DNA sequence: TGCGCCAGCAGCGAGGGACTAGCGAGGCAAGAGACCCAGTACTTC. It yields the protein CASSEGLARQETQYF. Looking up the rest from reference TRBV5-1 and TRBJ2-5 gives the full variable domain: KAGVTQTPRYLIKTRGQQVTLSCSPISGHRSVSWYQQTPGQGLQFLFEYFSETQRNKGNFPGRFSGRQFSNSRSEMNVSTLELGDSALYLCASSEGLARQETQYFGPGTRLLVL.

In nucleotides, the CDR3 is TGTGCCAGCAGTACACCCGGAGGCACTGAAGCTTTCTTT. It translates to CASSTPGGTEAFF. V and J are TRBV6-5 and TRBJ1-1, with D unclear. V lost 5 bases and J lost 4, with 11 bases in between. This CDR3 is 13 amino acids long. The V gene's germline CDR1 is MNHEY and CDR2 SVGAGI.

V gene TRBV5-1 combines with J gene TRBJ2-5; no clear D. This CDR3 spans 14 amino acids. V was shortened by 4 bases and J by 5 bases, with 15 bases between the two germline ends. Germline CDR1 and CDR2: SGHRS and YFSETQ. The CDR3 sequence is CASSPGVGPETQYF. The CDR3 nucleotides read TGCGCCAGCAGCCCTGGGGTAGGGCCCGAGACCCAGTACTTC. The variable domain in full, completed from reference TRBV5-1 and TRBJ2-5, reads KAGVTQTPRYLIKTRGQQVTLSCSPISGHRSVSWYQQTPGQGLQFLFEYFSETQRNKGNFPGRFSGRQFSNSRSEMNVSTLELGDSALYLCASSPGVGPETQYFGPGTRLLVL.

CDR3 sequence: CASSWGVVYQPQHF. CDR3 coding DNA: TGTGCCAGCAGTTGGGGTGTGGTTTACCAGCCCCAGCATTTT. The gene calls are TRBV28 and TRBJ1-5, with D hard to call. Trimming took off 4 bases at V and 7 bases at J, with 14 bases between the two ends. The germline gives CDR1 MDHEN, CDR2 SYDVKM. The CDR3 length is 14 residues.

This chain uses TRBV5-1 with TRBJ2-5; D may correspond to TRBD1 or TRBD2 (5 bases each). Germline V gene lookup returns CDR1 SGHRS and CDR2 YFSETQ. The CDR3 sequence is 14 residues long. Between the trimmed V and J ends, which lost 6 bases and 5 bases, there was a span of 17 bases. The DNA for the CDR3 is TGCGCCAGCAACCTAAGGCCGGGACCGGAGACCCAGTACTTC. It yields the protein CASNLRPGPETQYF.

The chain employs TRBV5-4 and TRBJ1-4; D is unclear. Trimming cost V 4 bases and J 7 bases, with 17 bases left between them. The CDR3 covers 15 residues. Germline assignment: CDR1 SGHNT and CDR2 YYREEE (reference sequence). CDR3 in amino acids: CASSISTGESEKLFF. CDR3 bases: TGTGCCAGCAGCATATCGACTGGTGAGAGTGAAAAACTGTTTTTT.

The chain uses TRBV29-1 and TRBJ1-4, with TRBD1 matching 7 bases. Losses at the gene ends were 7 bases for V and 5 bases for J; bases not matched to a gene: 10. The V gene's germline CDR1 is SQVTM and CDR2 ANQGSEA. The CDR3 spans 14 residues. The CDR3 sequence is CSACQDRQNEKLFF. The CDR3 bases are TGCAGCGCCTGCCAGGACAGGCAAAATGAAAAACTGTTTTTT.

The chain recombines TRBV4-1 with TRBJ2-3; D not certain. Germline-derived CDR1 and CDR2 are MGHRA and YSYEKL. The CDR3 runs to 13 residues. V was pared by 2 bases and J by 6 bases, with 9 bases between. This CDR3 is CASSQLNRDTQYF. Written as DNA, the CDR3 is TGCGCCAGCAGCCAATTAAACCGGGATACGCAGTATTTT.

This clone was seen only once. The chain has TRBV27 and TRBJ2-3; tentatively, D is TRBD2 (7 bases). Germline CDR1 is MNHEY and CDR2 is SMNVEV (reference sequence). Between the trimmed V and J ends, which lost 6 bases and 4 bases, there was a span of 20 bases. This CDR3 has 16 amino acids. CDR3 nucleotides: TGTGCCAGCAGCCGTCATTGGGAGGGGGGCGCAGATACGCAGTATTTT. Amino acid sequence: CASSRHWEGGADTQYF.

The gene calls are TRBV14 and TRBJ1-3; 7 nucleotides align to TRBD1. The V and J ends lost 3 bases and 6 bases, in that order; junction bases with no gene match: 5. The length of the CDR3 is 14 residues. The germline V gene encodes CDR1 SGHDN and CDR2 FVKESK. The CDR3 nucleotides read TGTGCCAGCAGCCACCCGACAGGGTTAAACACCATATATTTT. As protein: CASSHPTGLNTIYF.

Turning to this clone: This sample also contains other DNA sequences that code for the same CDR3. The rearrangement uses TRBV2 and TRBJ2-3; 7 bases are a match to TRBD2. The CDR3 runs to 13 residues. Germline loops: CDR1 SNHLY, CDR2 FYNNEI. V shed 4 bases, J shed 6 bases, and the junction held 4 bases outside the gene matches. CDR3 sequence: CASSGTSVDTQYF. CDR3 coding DNA: TGTGCCAGCAGTGGTACTAGCGTGGATACGCAGTATTTT.

The gene calls are TRBV11-2 and TRBJ1-1; no clear D gene. The CDR3 is made up of 13 amino acids. V lost 5 bases to trimming and J lost 4 bases, with 11 bases between them. Germline CDR1 reads SGHAT; CDR2 reads FQNNGV. CDR3 sequence (DNA): TGTGCCAGCAGCCTGGCCGTTCGCACTGAAGCTTTCTTT. This sequence encodes CASSLAVRTEAFF. Combining the CDR3 with reference TRBV11-2 and TRBJ1-1 gives the whole variable domain EAGVAQSPRYKIIEKRQSVAFWCNPISGHATLYWYQQILGQGPKLLIQFQNNGVVDDSQLPKDRFSAERLKGVDSTLKIQPAKLEDSAVYLCASSLAVRTEAFFGQGTRLTVV.

The J gene is TRBJ2-3, the V gene TRBV7-8, with no clear D. Germline CDR1 reads SGHVS; CDR2 reads FQNEAQ. The CDR3 has 17 residues. Deletions cut 5 bases from V and 2 bases from J, with 20 bases between. CDR3 nucleotide sequence: TGTGCCAGCAGCCGGGTTCGGCGATCACCCTCCACAGATACGCAGTATTTT. The encoded protein is CASSRVRRSPSTDTQYF.

J is TRBJ2-1 and V is TRBV5-4; D is uncertain. The CDR3 totals 16 residues. V shed 2 bases and J shed 1 base, with 13 bases lying between them. Per the germline V gene, CDR1 is SGHNT and CDR2 is YYREEE (reference sequence). The CDR3 sequence is CASSFGGQISYNEQFF. The DNA of the CDR3 is TGTGCCAGCAGCTTTGGTGGGCAGATTTCCTACAATGAGCAGTTCTTC.

This clone showed up just once. This sequence joins TRBV7-3 and TRBJ2-2; D remains unclear. CDR3 size: 16 residues. Germline lookup yields CDR1 SGHTA and CDR2 FQGTGA. The V end lost 6 bases, the J end lost 5 bases, and 19 bases lay between the germline ends. The CDR3 here is CASRSTEVASTGELFF. The CDR3 coding sequence is TGTGCCAGCAGATCCACGGAAGTGGCATCGACCGGGGAGCTGTTTTTT.

Notes on this clone: It may be a read error: a sequence one base away is much more abundant. Other DNA sequences of this sample code for an identical CDR3. This chain joins TRBV5-1 and TRBJ2-7; maybe TRBD2 (6 bases). The CDR3 has 12 amino acids. With 3 bases removed from V and 3 bases from J, the gap between germline ends came to 7 bases. Germline loops: CDR1 SGHRS, CDR2 YFSETQ. For the CDR3, the DNA is TGCGCCAGCAGCTCGGAGGGCTACGAGCAGTACTTC. Amino acids: CASSSEGYEQYF. The variable domain in full, completed from reference TRBV5-1 and TRBJ2-7, reads KAGVTQTPRYLIKTRGQQVTLSCSPISGHRSVSWYQQTPGQGLQFLFEYFSETQRNKGNFPGRFSGRQFSNSRSEMNVSTLELGDSALYLCASSSEGYEQYFGPGTRLTVT.

The rearrangement uses TRBV6-1 and TRBJ1-2; 8 bases map to TRBD1. The CDR3 is made up of 11 amino acids. After removal of 8 bases from V and 6 bases from J, the junction contained 2 bases not matched to a gene. Germline CDR1 and CDR2: MNHNS and SASEGT. This chain's CDR3 is CASGQGNGYTF. CDR3 coding DNA: TGTGCCAGCGGACAGGGAAATGGCTACACCTTC.

The V and J genes are TRBV2 and TRBJ1-5, with D unresolved. This CDR3 region has 14 residues. Per the germline V gene, CDR1 is SNHLY and CDR2 is FYNNEI. Trimming removed 6 bases from V and 5 bases from J, with 14 bases in between. The CDR3 here is CASSVERGYQPQHF. DNA of the CDR3: TGTGCCAGCAGCGTGGAAAGAGGGTATCAGCCCCAGCATTTT.

This clone was picked up one time. This CDR3 is also generated by other DNA sequences in the sample. V and J are TRBV7-2 and TRBJ2-7; D might be TRBD2 (5 bases). Trimming cost V 1 base and J 2 bases, with 9 bases left between them. CDR3 size: 14 residues. CDR1 is SGHTA, CDR2 FQGNSA, per germline. The CDR3 coding sequence is TGTGCCAGCAGCTTAGGGACTCCCCCCTACGAGCAGTACTTC. Amino acid sequence: CASSLGTPPYEQYF.

V is TRBV27 and J is TRBJ2-6, with unresolved D. CDR3 length: 15 amino acids. The V gene's germline CDR1 is MNHEY and CDR2 SMNVEV (reference sequence). V was shortened by 2 bases and J by 2 bases, with 7 bases between the two germline ends. The CDR3 protein is CASSLRAAGANVLTF. The DNA for the CDR3 is TGTGCCAGCAGTTTACGGGCGGCTGGGGCCAACGTCCTGACTTTC.

V and J are TRBV28 and TRBJ1-5, with a weak D call TRBD1 (5 bases). The CDR3 contains 15 residues. Germline loops: CDR1 MDHEN, CDR2 SYDVKM. Trimming shortened V by 7 bases and J by 5 bases, and 18 bases separated the two germline ends. This CDR3 reads CASTPGGELYQPQHF. DNA of the CDR3: TGTGCCAGCACTCCAGGAGGGGAACTTTATCAGCCCCAGCATTTT.

The gene calls are TRBV6-1 and TRBJ2-1, with 9 bases fitting TRBD2. Germline V CDR1 and CDR2: MNHNS, SASEGT. This CDR3 contains 16 residues. V was pared by 4 bases and J by 3 bases, with 7 bases of the junction left unmatched. CDR3 residues: CASSAVAGARYNEQFF. Written as DNA, the CDR3 is TGTGCCAGCAGTGCCGTAGCGGGAGCACGCTACAATGAGCAGTTCTTC.

This chain joins TRBV18 and TRBJ1-2; D is possibly TRBD1 (5 bases). The CDR3 covers 16 residues. The ends were cut back, 5 bases at V and 3 bases at J, with 19 bases in the middle. Germline V lookup: CDR1 KGHSH, CDR2 LQKENI. The CDR3 DNA follows: TGTGCCAGCTCATCGTTCTTTCAGGGAACGGACTATGGCTACACCTTC. It codes for CASSSFFQGTDYGYTF.

The chain links TRBV7-9 to TRBJ2-5; 7 bases match TRBD1. With the DNA end fitting TRBJ2-7 better, the J assignment may be wrong. CDR1 and CDR2 (germline): SEHNR, FQNEAQ (reference sequence). This CDR3 has 15 residues. CDR3 in DNA: TGTGCCAGCAGCGTGGGGACAGCTAGCTCCTACGAGCAGTACTTC. Translated: CASSVGTASSYEQYF.

J is TRBJ2-1 and V is TRBV5-1, with 9 bases fitting TRBD1. The J segment lost 8 bases and the V segment lost 6 bases, leaving 12 bases of the junction unmatched. Germline-derived CDR1 and CDR2 are SGHRS and YFSETQ. The CDR3 is 15 amino acids. CDR3 bases: TGCGCCAGCAAAGACATACAGGGGGCGGGAGATGAGCAGTTCTTC. Translated, it gives CASKDIQGAGDEQFF.

The table lists this clone with a few counts. The chain links TRBV2 to TRBJ1-1, with D unclear. Germline-derived CDR1 and CDR2 are SNHLY and FYNNEI. CDR3 length equals 12 residues. The V end lost 6 bases, the J end lost 4 bases, and 9 bases lay between the germline ends. CDR3: CASRGIGTEAFF. In nucleotides, the CDR3 is TGTGCCAGCAGGGGAATAGGCACTGAAGCTTTCTTT.

J is TRBJ2-7 and V is TRBV29-1, with 8 bases matching TRBD2. With V trimmed by 6 bases and J by 0 bases, 4 bases remained unmatched. The CDR3 is made up of 13 amino acids. The germline CDR1 and CDR2 sequences are SQVTM and ANQGSEA. CDR3 sequence reads: CSVASGRSYEQYF. In DNA, the CDR3 is TGCAGCGTAGCTAGCGGGCGCTCCTACGAGCAGTACTTC.

This chain's CDR3 is CASSLWVSGGNTEAFF. The CDR3 coding sequence is TGTGCCAGCAGTTTATGGGTGTCAGGGGGGAACACTGAAGCTTTCTTT. The chain carries TRBV28 and TRBJ1-1; 7 bases align to TRBD1. The CDR3 is made up of 16 amino acids. J gave up 1 base and V 0 bases, and 5 bases lay outside the gene matches. Per germline, CDR1 MDHEN and CDR2 SYDVKM.